The clone carrying this T cell receptor beta chain was seen a handful of times. This entry belongs to a study of shared clonotypes between healthy human individuals. Study at large: The cohort comprised a couple of women and a few men. Their ages spanned 18 to 49 years.

The assay ran at deep level. Investigators spread the genomic DNA of each subset evenly over several immunoSEQ plates. Using immunoSEQ multiplex PCR, the repertoire was profiled, and TCRdb retains in-frame clones only, with some absent. The sample consists of hundreds of thousands of clones, around 80% of them appearing once. There are 14 residues in the CDR3. With 1 base removed from V and 1 base from J, the gap between germline ends came to 8 bases. CDR1 and CDR2 from the germline V gene are LNHDA and SQIVND (reference sequence). Within Nashville, Tennessee resided all donors, each a Caucasian adult.

The sequence came from a woman in her 40s in good health. Some clones in this sample may be carry-over from other donors' samples. The V gene is TRBV19, the J gene TRBJ2-7; D remains ambiguous. Sequenced: PBMCs. CDR3 nucleotide sequence: TGTGCCAGTAGTATAGCCAGTGGGTCCTACGAGCAGTACTTC. It translates to CASSIASGSYEQYF. Together with reference TRBV19 and TRBJ2-7, the CDR3 gives the full variable domain: DGGITQSPKYLFRKEGQNVTLSCEQNLNHDAMYWYRQDPGQGLRLIYYSQIVNDFQKGDIAEGYSVSREKKESFPLTVTSAQKNPTAFYLCASSIASGSYEQYFGPGTRLTVT.